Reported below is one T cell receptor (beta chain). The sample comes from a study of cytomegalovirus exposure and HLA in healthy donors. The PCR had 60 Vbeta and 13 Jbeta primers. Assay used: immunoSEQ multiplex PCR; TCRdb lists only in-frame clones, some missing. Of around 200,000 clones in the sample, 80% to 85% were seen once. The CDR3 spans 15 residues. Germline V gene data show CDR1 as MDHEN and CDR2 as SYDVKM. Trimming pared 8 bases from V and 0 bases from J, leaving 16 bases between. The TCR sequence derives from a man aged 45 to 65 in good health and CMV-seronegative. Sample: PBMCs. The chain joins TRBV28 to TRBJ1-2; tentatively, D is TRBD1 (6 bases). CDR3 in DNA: TGTGCCAGCCAATCGCCGACAGGAGCTAACTATGGCTACACCTTC. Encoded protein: CASQSPTGANYGYTF.